Shown below are 27 T cell receptor beta chains from a single sample sequenced in a study of graft-versus-host responses after intestinal transplantation. Measured with immunoSEQ multiplex PCR; TCRdb has only the in-frame clones, and not every one. The profile shows 25,000 to 30,000 clones, approximately 80% of them singletons. Graft specimens yielded both intraepithelial and lamina propria lymphocytes. Sequenced material: ileum tissue, taken 98 days after intestinal transplantation. Source of these receptors: a human patient who received an intestinal transplant, so some T cells may come from the graft donor.

This clone was counted once. V is TRBV5-8 and J is TRBJ2-3, with D hard to call. Per germline, CDR1 SGHTS and CDR2 YDEGEE. Deletions cut 0 bases from V and 4 bases from J, with 12 bases between. CDR3 length equals 15 residues. The CDR3 coding sequence is TGTGCCAGCAGCTTGGAGACCAGGCCCCCAGATACGCAGTATTTT. Translation: CASSLETRPPDTQYF.

This clone has a handful of counts. The chain uses TRBV7-9 and TRBJ1-5; D remains ambiguous. This CDR3 spans 13 amino acids. Germline V gene data show CDR1 as SEHNR and CDR2 as FQNEAQ (reference sequence). Trimming took 1 base from V and 5 from J, leaving 6 bases between them. The CDR3 here is CASSLGIDQPQHF. As DNA, the CDR3 is TGTGCCAGCAGCTTAGGCATAGATCAGCCCCAGCATTTT.

This chain connects TRBV5-1 to TRBJ2-7; possible D gene TRBD2, 5 bases. The V gene's germline CDR1 is SGHRS and CDR2 YFSETQ. This CDR3 is built from 15 residues. Trimming took off 4 bases at V and 5 bases at J, with 19 bases between the two ends. CDR3 DNA sequence: TGCGCCAGCAGCCAGGACGGAGCGGACGGGGACGAGCAGTACTTC. This translates into CASSQDGADGDEQYF.

The CDR3 sequence: CASSEAQWAILNGYTF. The CDR3 bases are TGTGCCAGCAGTGAAGCGCAATGGGCTATTTTAAATGGCTACACCTTC. The V gene is TRBV2, the J gene TRBJ1-2; the D is unclear. The V gene lost 0 bases and the J gene lost 6 bases, with 17 bases spanning the gap. This CDR3 is 16 amino acids long. Germline V gives CDR1 SNHLY, CDR2 FYNNEI.

In its sample, this clone was seen a few times. This sequence joins TRBV5-8 and TRBJ2-7, with 7 bases that match TRBD1. Germline CDR1 and CDR2: SGHTS and YDEGEE. V dropped 2 bases and J dropped 5; count of bases not matched to a gene: 10. This CDR3 is built from 15 residues. CDR3 DNA: TGTGCCAGCAGCTTATCACTGACAGGGCCCAACGAGCAGTACTTC. It is translated as CASSLSLTGPNEQYF.

The rearrangement links TRBV27 to TRBJ2-4; a possible D gene is TRBD2 (5 bases). Per germline, CDR1 MNHEY and CDR2 SMNVEV (reference sequence). V lost 4 bases and J 0 bases, leaving 16 bases between the germline ends. This CDR3 spans 17 amino acids. CDR3 DNA sequence: TGTGCCAGCAGTTCCTCGGGGATCCTCTTAGCCAAAAACATTCAGTACTTC. Translation: CASSSSGILLAKNIQYF.

The V gene is TRBV21-1, the J gene TRBJ1-1. TRBV21-1 is recorded as a pseudogene. The CDR3 has 12 residues. The CDR3 loop reads CASSARDTEAFF. DNA for the CDR3: TGTGCCAGCAGTGCACGCGACACTGAAGCTTTCTTT.

CDR3 nucleotides: TGCGCCAGCAGCTTGGTGCCGCAGACAGCGTACTATGGCTACACCTTC. Amino acids: CASSLVPQTAYYGYTF. The chain is built from TRBV5-1 and TRBJ1-2, with TRBD1 as a possible D gene (5 bases). Looked up from germline, CDR1 is SGHRS and CDR2 is YFSETQ. The V end lost 0 bases, the J end lost 3 bases, and 15 bases lay between the germline ends. The CDR3 totals 16 residues.

The V and J genes are TRBV15 and TRBJ2-3, with D possibly being TRBD1 (6 bases). V lost 2 bases and J lost 4, with 19 bases in between. The CDR3 has 17 amino acids. CDR1 is LNHNV and CDR2 is YYDKDF in the germline V gene (reference sequence). The CDR3 protein is CATSRNRVPRLADTQYF. The CDR3, as DNA: TGTGCCACCAGCAGAAACAGGGTCCCTCGGTTAGCAGATACGCAGTATTTT.

V and J are TRBV15 and TRBJ2-3; weak D call: TRBD1 (6 bases). Germline loops: CDR1 LNHNV, CDR2 YYDKDF (reference sequence). The length of the CDR3 is 15 residues. The ends were cut back, 2 bases at V and 2 bases at J, with 11 bases in the middle. This CDR3 reads CATSRLGGSTDTQYF. CDR3 coding DNA: TGTGCCACCAGCAGATTAGGGGGATCCACAGATACGCAGTATTTT.

This chain joins TRBV5-5 and TRBJ1-4, with a weak D call TRBD1 (5 bases). The CDR3 is 14 residues long. Germline V gene lookup returns CDR1 SGHKS and CDR2 YYEKEE (reference sequence). The V end was cut by 0 bases, the J end by 8 bases, with 11 bases between. CDR3 sequence (DNA): TGTGCCAGCAGCTTGGCGGGGGATGGAGAAAAACTGTTTTTT. It yields the protein CASSLAGDGEKLFF.

The chain is built from TRBV10-2 and TRBJ1-5; D call uncertain. Trimming left V 2 bases short and J 1 base short, with 6 bases between. The CDR3 runs 14 residues. CDR1 and CDR2 from the germline V gene are WSHSY and SAAADI. CDR3 loop: CASSEMGSNQPQHF. The CDR3 bases are TGCGCCAGCAGTGAGATGGGCAGCAATCAGCCCCAGCATTTT.

The rearrangement links TRBV4-1 to TRBJ1-1; D not certain. The CDR3 consists of 13 residues. Trimming cost V 4 bases and J 2 bases, with 8 bases left between them. Germline loops: CDR1 MGHRA, CDR2 YSYEKL. The CDR3: CASSRRENTEAFF. CDR3 coding DNA: TGCGCCAGCAGCCGTCGAGAAAACACTGAAGCTTTCTTT.

This chain links TRBV5-5 with TRBJ1-4; 9 positions agree with TRBD1. The CDR3 spans 15 residues. V was clipped by 5 bases and J by 6 bases; unmatched bases: 8. Germline CDR1 SGHKS, CDR2 YYEKEE (reference sequence). The CDR3 region is CASRNTGTGYEKLFF. Written as DNA, the CDR3 is TGTGCCAGCAGGAACACCGGGACAGGGTATGAAAAACTGTTTTTT.

A few counts support this clone. This chain links TRBV4-1 with TRBJ1-4; D unresolved. Per the germline V gene, CDR1 is MGHRA and CDR2 is YSYEKL. This CDR3 is 11 amino acids long. The V and J ends lost 3 bases and 6 bases respectively, with 2 bases between them. The CDR3: CASSHDEKLFF. CDR3 sequence (DNA): TGCGCCAGCAGCCATGATGAAAAACTGTTTTTT.

A single count supports this clone. This rearrangement joins TRBV15 to TRBJ2-1; maybe TRBD2 (5 bases). The germline V and J ends were trimmed by 0 bases and 5 bases, with 20 bases remaining between them. CDR3 length: 18 residues. CDR1 is LNHNV, CDR2 YYDKDF, per germline (reference sequence). CDR3 sequence (DNA): TGTGCCACCAGCAGAGATGGGCCCCGGGTGCACGGGGACAATGAGCAGTTCTTC. This sequence encodes CATSRDGPRVHGDNEQFF.

The rearrangement links TRBV19 to TRBJ1-5; the D gene is possibly TRBD1 (6 bases). CDR1 and CDR2 from the germline V gene are LNHDA and SQIVND (reference sequence). The CDR3 covers 16 residues. V gave up 3 bases and J gave up 4 bases, with 16 bases separating them. CDR3 coding DNA: TGTGCCAGTAGTATGTTCTCCGGGACAAGGAATCAGCCCCAGCATTTT. This sequence encodes CASSMFSGTRNQPQHF.

This clone has only a few counts. CDR3 region: CASSLEAGYEQYF. The DNA of the CDR3 is TGTGCCAGCAGCTTAGAAGCGGGCTACGAGCAGTACTTC. The rearrangement uses TRBV7-2 and TRBJ2-7; possible D gene TRBD2, 6 bases. The length of the CDR3 is 13 residues. The germline gives CDR1 SGHTA, CDR2 FQGNSA. V gave up 1 base and J gave up 3 bases, with 7 bases separating them.

The V call is TRBV30, the J call TRBJ2-1; 11 bases agree with TRBD1. The CDR3 sequence is 16 residues long. Trimming took 8 bases from V and 4 from J; bases not matched to a gene: 13. The V gene's germline CDR1 is GTSNPN and CDR2 SVGIG (reference sequence). DNA for the CDR3: TGTGCCCGGGGGGACAGGGGGGGGCGGGGATACAATGAGCAGTTCTTC. This encodes CARGDRGGRGYNEQFF.

The chain uses TRBV7-6 and TRBJ1-4, with 7 bases that match TRBD1. The CDR3 contains 12 residues. Germline loops: CDR1 SGHVS, CDR2 FNYEAQ. J gave up 6 bases and V 5 bases, and 0 bases lay outside the gene matches. CDR3 sequence (DNA): TGTGCCAGCAGCGACAGGGATGAAAAACTGTTTTTT. Translation: CASSDRDEKLFF.

The rearrangement uses TRBV18 and TRBJ1-1, with no clear D. The CDR3 is 14 amino acids. Trimming removed 6 bases from V and 4 bases from J, with 15 bases in between. Germline CDR1 is KGHSH and CDR2 is LQKENI. The CDR3 DNA is TGTGCCAGCTCCCCCCGGGGTATGGGCACTGAAGCTTTCTTT. Translating it yields CASSPRGMGTEAFF.

This chain connects TRBV6-1 to TRBJ1-1, with 9 nucleotides matching TRBD1. The CDR3 consists of 14 residues. The germline gives CDR1 MNHNS, CDR2 SASEGT. V shed 4 bases and J 4 bases; nucleotides not matched to a gene: 4. The CDR3 bases are TGTGCCAGCAGTGCAACAGGGGGCGGCACTGAAGCTTTCTTT. Amino acid sequence: CASSATGGGTEAFF.

This chain connects TRBV2 to TRBJ1-2; D might be TRBD1 (6 bases). Germline-derived CDR1 and CDR2 are SNHLY and FYNNEI. The CDR3 has 11 residues. V was clipped by 8 bases and J by 5 bases, with 9 bases between them. The CDR3 sequence: CASRQGYGYTF. CDR3 bases: TGTGCCAGCCGCCAGGGGTATGGCTACACCTTC.

The chain employs TRBV13 and TRBJ1-3, with TRBD1 identical over 9 bases. This CDR3 has 15 residues. J lost 0 bases, V lost 5 bases, and 2 bases had no gene match. Germline CDR1 reads PRHDT; CDR2 reads FYEKMQ (reference sequence). CDR3 residues: CASSGTGPSGNTIYF. The DNA for the CDR3 is TGTGCCAGCAGCGGGACAGGGCCCTCTGGAAACACCATATATTTT.

The chain recombines TRBV7-9 with TRBJ1-2, with D unclear. Germline V lookup: CDR1 SEHNR, CDR2 FQNEAQ (reference sequence). V lost 1 base and J 4 bases, leaving 7 bases between the germline ends. This CDR3 region has 13 residues. The CDR3 DNA reads as TGTGCCAGCAGCTTAGGGACGGGCTATGGCTACACCTTC. The encoded protein is CASSLGTGYGYTF.

V gene TRBV4-2 combines with J gene TRBJ2-1; 9 bases map to TRBD2. Per germline, CDR1 LGHNA and CDR2 YNFKEQ. V lost 2 bases, J lost 6 bases, and 14 bases stayed unmatched. The CDR3 contains 18 residues. This CDR3 is CASSQRRRAGGIFNEQFF. The CDR3 bases are TGTGCCAGCAGCCAAAGACGAAGAGCGGGGGGTATTTTCAATGAGCAGTTCTTC.

This clone was seen once. The chain is built from TRBV4-1 and TRBJ2-7; 10 bases map to TRBD1. From germline, CDR1 is MGHRA and CDR2 YSYEKL. With 0 bases clipped from V and 6 bases from J, the junction kept 8 bases outside the gene matches. CDR3 length: 16 residues. In DNA, the CDR3 is TGCGCCAGCAGCCAAGAGATAGGATGGACAGGGGGCGAGCAGTACTTC. Translation gives CASSQEIGWTGGEQYF.